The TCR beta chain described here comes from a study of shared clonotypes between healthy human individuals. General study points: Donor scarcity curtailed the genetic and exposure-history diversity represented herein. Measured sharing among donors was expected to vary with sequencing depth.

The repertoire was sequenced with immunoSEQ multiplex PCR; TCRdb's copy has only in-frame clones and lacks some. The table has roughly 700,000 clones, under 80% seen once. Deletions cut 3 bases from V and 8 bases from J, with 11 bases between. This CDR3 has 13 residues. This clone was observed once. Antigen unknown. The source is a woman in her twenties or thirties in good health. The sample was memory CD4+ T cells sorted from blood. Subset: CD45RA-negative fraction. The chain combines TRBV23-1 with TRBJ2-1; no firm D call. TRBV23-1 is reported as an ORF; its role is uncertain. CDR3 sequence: CASSQPSLHEQFF. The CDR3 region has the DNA TGCGCCAGCAGTCAGCCCAGCCTCCATGAGCAGTTCTTC.